This TCR beta chain was observed in a study of control samples from healthy donors and cancer patients. Repertoires were generated with immunoSEQ multiplex PCR, while TCRdb's copy carries only in-frame clones and drops some. The sample has some 130,000 clones, about nine tenths seen once. CDR3 length: 13 residues. CDR1 and CDR2 (germline): MNHEY, SVGAGI. V shed 10 bases, J shed 4 bases, and the junction held 8 bases outside the gene matches. This receptor was taken from a man between 18 and 35 years old in good health. V is TRBV6-5 and J is TRBJ1-2, with 8 bases that match TRBD1. The sample taken for sequencing was blood. CDR3: CATQQGGLYGYTF. CDR3 DNA sequence: TGTGCCACCCAACAGGGGGGTCTCTATGGCTACACCTTC.